The next 12 T cell receptor beta chains were all read from a single sample in a study of early T cells in non-severe SARS-CoV-2 infection. MiXCR, run by TCRdb on the 5' RACE reads, gives a single entry per CDR3 protein. The sample includes about 71,000 distinct CDR3 sequences, 9.5% to 15% of them seen just once. Source: whole blood, taken at baseline. The source is an adult who was a healthcare worker with PCR-confirmed SARS-CoV-2 infection or an uninfected control (not recorded which).

There are a few counts of this clonotype. The gene calls are TRBV5-1 and TRBJ1-3; D perhaps matches TRBD1 (5 bases). The V end lost 4 bases, the J end lost 1 base, and 12 bases lay between the germline ends. Germline CDR1 and CDR2: SGHRS and YFSETQ. The CDR3 is made up of 15 amino acids. The CDR3 spells CASSGKGLSGNTIYF. The CDR3 DNA is TGCGCCAGCAGCGGGAAGGGGCTATCTGGAAACACCATATATTTT.

This clonotype has more than one count but fewer than ten. This chain links TRBV5-4 with TRBJ2-7, with a weak D call TRBD1 (6 bases). CDR3 length: 14 residues. The germline CDR1 and CDR2 sequences are SGHNT and YYREEE (reference sequence). Trimming left V 0 bases short and J 2 bases short, with 9 bases between. The CDR3 loop is CASSLGGQTYEQYF. CDR3 DNA: TGTGCCAGCAGCTTGGGAGGACAGACCTACGAGCAGTACTTC.

The table lists this clonotype with a few counts. In DNA form, the CDR3 reads TGTGCCAGCAAGGGTCCTCGAGGTAACGAGCAGTACTTC. Protein sequence: CASKGPRGNEQYF. The rearrangement uses TRBV11-2 and TRBJ2-7, with D uncertain. Trimming left V 7 bases short and J 5 bases short, with 15 bases between. Germline loops: CDR1 SGHAT, CDR2 FQNNGV. There are 13 residues in the CDR3. The whole variable domain, remainder taken from reference TRBV11-2 and TRBJ2-7, is EAGVAQSPRYKIIEKRQSVAFWCNPISGHATLYWYQQILGQGPKLLIQFQNNGVVDDSQLPKDRFSAERLKGVDSTLKIQPAKLEDSAVYLCASKGPRGNEQYFGPGTRLTVT.

The chain uses TRBV28 and TRBJ2-5; D might be TRBD2 (6 bases). CDR1 is MDHEN and CDR2 is SYDVKM in the germline V gene. The CDR3 has 14 amino acids. V was pared by 5 bases and J by 7 bases, with 17 bases between. CDR3 protein: CASSEAGPLGTQYF. Written as DNA, the CDR3 is TGTGCCAGCAGTGAAGCGGGTCCCTTGGGGACCCAGTACTTC.

The V gene is TRBV4-1, the J gene TRBJ1-5; tentative D call: TRBD1 (5 bases). This CDR3 region has 16 residues. Deletions cut 3 bases from V and 4 bases from J, with 16 bases between. Looked up from germline, CDR1 is MGHRA and CDR2 is YSYEKL. The CDR3 region is CASSQGPREGNQPQHF. CDR3 DNA: TGCGCCAGCAGCCAGGGTCCAAGGGAGGGGAATCAGCCCCAGCATTTT.

This clonotype appeared many times. The chain is built from TRBV6-1 and TRBJ2-1; D might be TRBD2 (5 bases). Looked up from germline, CDR1 is MNHNS and CDR2 is SASEGT. V gave up 7 bases and J gave up 4 bases, with 11 bases separating them. The CDR3 extends over 13 amino acids. CDR3 region: CASTLERYNEQFF. CDR3 bases: TGTGCCAGCACACTAGAGCGGTACAATGAGCAGTTCTTC.

This clonotype was seen a few times. The rearrangement links TRBV6-5 to TRBJ1-2; D is perhaps TRBD1 (6 bases). Germline V gives CDR1 MNHEY, CDR2 SVGAGI. The CDR3 has 14 amino acids. V was pared by 3 bases and J by 2 bases, with 10 bases between. The CDR3 nucleotides are TGTGCCAGCAGTTATTTGGGACAAAACTATGGCTACACCTTC. Translating gives CASSYLGQNYGYTF.

In its sample, this clonotype was seen many times. The chain employs TRBV20-1 and TRBJ2-1, with 9 bases lining up with TRBD2. This CDR3 has 12 amino acids. Per the germline V gene, CDR1 is DFQATT and CDR2 is SNEGSKA (reference sequence). Unmatched junction bases numbered 1, after V lost 3 bases and J lost 7 bases. The CDR3 sequence: CSASGLANEQFF. The DNA for the CDR3 is TGCAGTGCTAGCGGACTAGCGAATGAGCAGTTCTTC.

The chain has TRBV4-3 and TRBJ2-3; 8 bases are a match to TRBD2. Germline trimming cut 2 bases from V and 2 bases from J; bases unmatched to any gene: 6. Germline CDR1 is LGHNA and CDR2 is YSLEER. The CDR3 has 16 amino acids. CDR3 in DNA: TGCGCCAGCAGCCAAAGGGCGGGGGGCTACACAGATACGCAGTATTTT. Translating it yields CASSQRAGGYTDTQYF.

This clonotype was counted ten times or more. The chain uses TRBV6-2 or TRBV6-3 and TRBJ2-1, with 14 nucleotides matching TRBD2. CDR1 is MNHEY and CDR2 is SVGEGT in the germline V gene. The CDR3 length is 19 residues. After removal of 2 bases from V and 0 bases from J, the junction contained 6 bases not matched to a gene. CDR3 loop: CASSYGGLAGVPSYNEQFF. The CDR3 DNA reads as TGTGCCAGCAGTTACGGGGGACTAGCGGGGGTTCCCTCCTACAATGAGCAGTTCTTC.

The chain links TRBV2 to TRBJ2-3; 10 nucleotides agree with TRBD2. Looked up from germline, CDR1 is SNHLY and CDR2 is FYNNEI. The CDR3 spans 14 residues. V dropped 5 bases and J dropped 4; count of bases not matched to a gene: 3. In DNA, the CDR3 is TGTGCCAGCAGTTACACTAGCGGGGCAGATACGCAGTATTTT. This gives the protein CASSYTSGADTQYF.

This clonotype turned up a few times. This sequence joins TRBV7-2 and TRBJ2-1; TRBD2 might be the D (5 bases). Trimming pared 3 bases from V and 3 bases from J, leaving 12 bases between. Germline V CDR1 and CDR2: SGHTA, FQGNSA. The length of the CDR3 is 15 residues. The CDR3 spells CASSFGESLYNEQFF. The CDR3 DNA is TGTGCCAGCAGCTTCGGGGAGTCCCTCTACAATGAGCAGTTCTTC. The whole variable domain, remainder taken from reference TRBV7-2 and TRBJ2-1, is GAGVSQSPSNKVTEKGKDVELRCDPISGHTALYWYRQSLGQGLEFLIYFQGNSAPDKSGLPSDRFSAERTGGSVSTLTIQRTQQEDSAVYLCASSFGESLYNEQFFGPGTRLTVL.